Below, 21 T cell receptor beta chains from the same sample are listed, as sequenced in a study of cytomegalovirus exposure and HLA in healthy donors. PCR involved 60 Vbeta and 13 Jbeta primers. Data came from immunoSEQ multiplex PCR; TCRdb stores just in-frame clones and leaves some out. The sample shows 100,000 to 150,000 clones, about three quarters of them seen only once. Sequencing used PBMCs. Every receptor here comes from a female donor in good health and CMV-seronegative.

The chain couples TRBV6-5 to TRBJ1-2; D is unclear. This CDR3 contains 13 residues. CDR1 is MNHEY, CDR2 SVGAGI, per germline. V shed 8 bases and J shed 2 bases, with 12 bases lying between them. The CDR3 bases are TGTGCCAGCGCACGAGGCTCAAACTATGGCTACACCTTC. It codes for CASARGSNYGYTF.

The CDR3 DNA is TGTGCCAGCAGACAACAACAGCAGACCCCCACAGATACGCAGTATTTT. Translated: CASRQQQQTPTDTQYF. The chain is built from TRBV28 and TRBJ2-3; D is unresolved. V lost 6 bases to trimming and J lost 2 bases, with 18 bases between them. CDR1 MDHEN and CDR2 SYDVKM come from the germline V gene. CDR3 length: 16 residues.

There are a few counts of this clone. The genes are TRBV5-1 and TRBJ2-7; possible D gene TRBD1, 5 bases. The CDR3 has 14 amino acids. The V end lost 4 bases, the J end lost 3 bases, and 14 bases lay between the germline ends. Germline values: CDR1 SGHRS, CDR2 YFSETQ. CDR3 residues: CASSNQGGNYEQYF. The CDR3 nucleotides read TGCGCCAGCAGCAACCAGGGTGGTAACTACGAGCAGTACTTC.

This chain joins TRBV4-1 and TRBJ2-1; a weak D match, TRBD2 (6 bases). In germline, CDR1 is MGHRA, CDR2 YSYEKL. This CDR3 has 18 amino acids. The V gene lost 4 bases and the J gene lost 4 bases, with 23 bases spanning the gap. DNA of the CDR3: TGCGCCAGCAGCCTTGTCCCGGGAGAAAGGGCGTTGTACAATGAGCAGTTCTTC. Translation: CASSLVPGERALYNEQFF.

This chain uses TRBV30 with TRBJ2-7; D perhaps matches TRBD1 (5 bases). The CDR3 extends over 13 amino acids. Trimming took 2 bases from V and 2 from J, leaving 10 bases between them. Germline assignment: CDR1 GTSNPN and CDR2 SVGIG (reference sequence). The CDR3 DNA reads as TGTGCCTGGAGTAGGCAGGGTCCCTACGAGCAGTACTTC. Translating gives CAWSRQGPYEQYF.

The CDR3 spells CASSTDRVLYEQYF. As DNA, the CDR3 is TGTGCCAGCAGTACGGACAGGGTTCTCTACGAGCAGTACTTC. V is TRBV5-6 and J is TRBJ2-7, with 8 bases identical to TRBD1. J gave up 3 bases and V 5 bases, and 7 bases lay outside the gene matches. This CDR3 is built from 14 residues. CDR1 and CDR2 from the germline V gene are SGHDT and YYEEEE.

This CDR3 is CASSLSQGFGTQYF. As DNA, the CDR3 is TGTGCCAGCAGTTTAAGTCAGGGCTTTGGGACCCAGTACTTC. J is TRBJ2-5 and V is TRBV28; a possible D gene is TRBD1 (5 bases). With 2 bases removed from V and 7 bases from J, the gap between germline ends came to 14 bases. CDR1 is MDHEN and CDR2 is SYDVKM in the germline V gene. The CDR3 has 14 amino acids.

The chain carries TRBV6-1 and TRBJ2-1, with TRBD1 matching 8 bases. V lost 2 bases to trimming and J lost 3 bases; unmatched junction nucleotides: 3. The CDR3 has 15 amino acids. Germline-derived CDR1 and CDR2 are MNHNS and SASEGT. The CDR3 coding sequence is TGTGCCAGCAGTGAATTTGACAGGGGCTACAATGAGCAGTTCTTC. Translating it yields CASSEFDRGYNEQFF.

This chain joins TRBV6-1 and TRBJ2-5, with TRBD2 as a possible D gene (7 bases). The DNA end is a closer match to TRBJ2-7, so the J assignment may be wrong. Germline loops: CDR1 MNHNS, CDR2 SASEGT. The CDR3 loop spans 16 amino acids. CDR3 sequence reads: CASSAAAGAFAYEQYF. CDR3 sequence (DNA): TGTGCCAGCAGTGCAGCCGCGGGGGCCTTCGCCTACGAGCAGTACTTC.

This chain uses TRBV27 with TRBJ2-5; 8 nucleotides match TRBD1. The assigned J gene may be wrong: the sequence end matches TRBJ2-7 better. The CDR3 consists of 12 residues. Germline-derived CDR1 and CDR2 are MNHEY and SMNVEV (reference sequence). CDR3 nucleotide sequence: TGTGCCAGCCTCGATACAGGGGGCGAGCAGTACTTC. Its protein product is CASLDTGGEQYF.

This chain connects TRBV30 to TRBJ2-7, with TRBD1 matching 7 bases. Germline V gene data show CDR1 as GTSNPN and CDR2 as SVGIG (reference sequence). This CDR3 has 14 residues. V lost 7 bases and J lost 4; bases outside the gene matches: 13. The CDR3 reads CASDPDRRFYEQYF. For the CDR3, the DNA is TGTGCCTCTGACCCGGACAGGCGATTTTACGAGCAGTACTTC.

This clone was recorded a few times. The rearrangement uses TRBV18 and TRBJ2-1, with D possibly matching TRBD2 (5 bases). The V end was cut by 6 bases, the J end by 8 bases, with 14 bases between. CDR3 length equals 13 residues. Germline assignment: CDR1 KGHSH and CDR2 LQKENI. CDR3 DNA: TGTGCCAGCTCTATATTCGGGGTTGATGAGCAGTTCTTC. This translates into CASSIFGVDEQFF.

This chain connects TRBV6-6 to TRBJ1-4; D gene unclear. V was pared by 4 bases and J by 3 bases, with 12 bases between. CDR1 and CDR2 from the germline V gene are MNHNY and SVGAGI (reference sequence). The CDR3 covers 15 residues. In DNA form, the CDR3 reads TGTGCCAGCAGTTTAATTGGGCAGTCTAATGAAAAACTGTTTTTT. Translation gives CASSLIGQSNEKLFF.

The J gene is TRBJ1-4, the V gene TRBV9; a possible D gene is TRBD1 (6 bases). The V gene lost 3 bases and the J gene lost 2 bases, with 11 bases spanning the gap. Germline V gene lookup returns CDR1 SGDLS and CDR2 YYNGEE. CDR3 length: 15 amino acids. CDR3 protein: CASSATQGTNEKLFF. For the CDR3, the DNA is TGTGCCAGCAGCGCCACCCAGGGGACTAATGAAAAACTGTTTTTT.

The chain employs TRBV6-1 and TRBJ2-1; 7 nucleotides agree with TRBD2. After removal of 4 bases from V and 8 bases from J, the junction contained 8 bases not matched to a gene. Germline CDR1 MNHNS, CDR2 SASEGT. The CDR3 has 14 residues. The CDR3 reads CASSGGGGSHEQFF. In nucleotides, the CDR3 is TGTGCCAGCAGTGGTGGCGGGGGAAGCCATGAGCAGTTCTTC.

The chain couples TRBV6-5 to TRBJ1-2; D is ambiguous. The CDR3 covers 15 residues. CDR1 and CDR2 from the germline V gene are MNHEY and SVGAGI. The ends were cut back, 2 bases at V and 8 bases at J, with 18 bases in the middle. The CDR3 protein is CASSYVREPPRGYTF. The CDR3 DNA sequence: TGTGCCAGCAGTTACGTTAGGGAGCCTCCCCGGGGCTACACCTTC.

This clone has only a few counts. The chain uses TRBV7-6 and TRBJ1-2; the D gene is possibly TRBD1 (6 bases). There are 16 residues in the CDR3. Trimming took 4 bases from V and 0 from J, leaving 15 bases between them. CDR1 and CDR2 from the germline V gene are SGHVS and FNYEAQ. The CDR3 loop is CASSSLKGQSNYGYTF. The CDR3 DNA is TGTGCCAGCAGCTCCCTTAAAGGACAGTCTAACTATGGCTACACCTTC.

The rearrangement links TRBV19 to TRBJ1-2; maybe TRBD1 (6 bases). Between the trimmed V and J ends, which lost 1 base and 4 bases, there was a span of 13 bases. The CDR3 has 15 amino acids. Per germline, CDR1 LNHDA and CDR2 SQIVND (reference sequence). In DNA, the CDR3 is TGTGCCAGTAGTATAGTCCTATTAGGGGGCTATGGCTACACCTTC. Translation: CASSIVLLGGYGYTF.

This clone was recorded once. The J gene is TRBJ1-6, the V gene TRBV2, with unresolved D. There are 17 residues in the CDR3. The V gene's germline CDR1 is SNHLY and CDR2 FYNNEI. Trimming left V 4 bases short and J 0 bases short, with 13 bases between. For the CDR3, the DNA is TGTGCCAGCAGTGGAGAGTCGGGAAGCTCCTATAATTCACCCCTCCACTTT. The encoded protein is CASSGESGSSYNSPLHF.

The J gene is TRBJ2-7, the V gene TRBV7-6, with 7 bases that match TRBD1. Trimming cost V 5 bases and J 0 bases; bases outside gene matches: 4. This CDR3 is built from 14 residues. The germline gives CDR1 SGHVS, CDR2 FNYEAQ. Here the CDR3 reads CASSPRDSSYEQYF. The CDR3 region has the DNA TGTGCCAGCAGCCCCAGGGACAGCTCCTACGAGCAGTACTTC.

The rearrangement uses TRBV30 and TRBJ2-5, with D uncertain. Trimming removed 5 bases at V and 4 bases at J, with 17 bases between. This CDR3 is 14 amino acids long. CDR1 is GTSNPN, CDR2 SVGIG, per germline (reference sequence). CDR3 amino acids: CAWAPRSRLETQYF. CDR3 coding DNA: TGTGCCTGGGCCCCCCGGAGTAGACTAGAGACCCAGTACTTC.